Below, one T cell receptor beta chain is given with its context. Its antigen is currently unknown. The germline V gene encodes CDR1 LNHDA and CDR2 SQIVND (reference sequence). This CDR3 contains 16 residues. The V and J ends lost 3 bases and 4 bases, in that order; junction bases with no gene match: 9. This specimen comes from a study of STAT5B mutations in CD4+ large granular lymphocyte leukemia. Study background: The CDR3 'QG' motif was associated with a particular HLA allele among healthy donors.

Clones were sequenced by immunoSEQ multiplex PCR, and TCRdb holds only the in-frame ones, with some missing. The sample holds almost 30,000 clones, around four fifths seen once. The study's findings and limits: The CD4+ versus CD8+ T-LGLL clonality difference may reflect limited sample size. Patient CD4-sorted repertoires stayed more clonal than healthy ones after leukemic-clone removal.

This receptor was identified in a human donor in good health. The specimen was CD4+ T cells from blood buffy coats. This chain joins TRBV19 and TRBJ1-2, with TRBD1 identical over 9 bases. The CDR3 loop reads CASSILSGTGPYGYTF. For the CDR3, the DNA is TGTGCCAGTAGTATCCTATCCGGGACAGGGCCCTATGGCTACACCTTC.